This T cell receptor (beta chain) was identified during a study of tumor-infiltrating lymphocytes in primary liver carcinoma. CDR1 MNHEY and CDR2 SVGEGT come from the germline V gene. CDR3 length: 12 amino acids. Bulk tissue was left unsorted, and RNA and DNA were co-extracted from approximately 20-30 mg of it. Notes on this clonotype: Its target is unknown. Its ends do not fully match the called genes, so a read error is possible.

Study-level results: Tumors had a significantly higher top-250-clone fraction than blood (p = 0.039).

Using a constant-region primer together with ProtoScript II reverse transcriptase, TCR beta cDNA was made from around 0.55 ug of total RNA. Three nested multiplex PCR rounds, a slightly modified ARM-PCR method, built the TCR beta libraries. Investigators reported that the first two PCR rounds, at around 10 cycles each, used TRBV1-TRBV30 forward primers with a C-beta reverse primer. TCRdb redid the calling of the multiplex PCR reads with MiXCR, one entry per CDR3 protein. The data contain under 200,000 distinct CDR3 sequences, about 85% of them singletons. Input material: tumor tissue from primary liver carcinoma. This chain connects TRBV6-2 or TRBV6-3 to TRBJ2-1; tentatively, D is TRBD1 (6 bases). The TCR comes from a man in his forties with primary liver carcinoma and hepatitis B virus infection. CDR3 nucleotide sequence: TGTGCCAGCAGAACAGGGCAAGATGAGCAATTCTTC. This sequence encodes CASRTGQDEQFF.